This T cell receptor beta chain is drawn from a study of blood T cell repertoires in COVID-19. In the study overall: Acute-phase and convalescent COVID-19 samples originated in the United States, Italy and Spain. T cells, B-cell-depleted T cells, or PBMCs provided the cDNA or gDNA that served as material.

The CDR3 length is 17 residues. V lost 3 bases and J 0 bases, leaving 18 bases between the germline ends. The germline CDR1 and CDR2 sequences are ENHRY and SYGVKD. Study processing details: From reference gene primer amplification, estimates of nucleated cell counts were derived. Libraries were prepared by immunoSEQ multiplex PCR; TCRdb keeps only in-frame clonotypes and omits some of them. D and trimming were read from the DNA, whereas the V and J calls and clone size are those reported in that table. The table includes approximately 300,000 clones, around 89% detected once. The chain links TRBV10-3 to TRBJ2-7; a weak D match, TRBD1 (5 bases). The receptor comes from a man aged 18 to 30 who had recovered from COVID-19. The source material was peripheral blood. CDR3 protein: CAISDPSRGHASYEQYF. As DNA, the CDR3 is TGTGCCATCAGTGACCCGTCGCGAGGACATGCCTCCTACGAGCAGTACTTC.